This T cell receptor beta chain was observed in a study of T cells after yellow fever vaccination. TCRdb recomputed calls from the 5' RACE reads with MiXCR, one row per CDR3 protein. The table records about 630,000 distinct CDR3 sequences, about 12% of them present only once. Germline CDR1 is GTSNPN and CDR2 is SVGIG (reference sequence). Trimming shortened V by 2 bases and J by 4 bases, and 12 bases separated the two germline ends. This CDR3 is 14 amino acids long. This clonotype came up a few times. The genes are TRBV30 and TRBJ1-5; D gene ambiguous. This receptor was identified in a young man who received the YFV17D yellow fever vaccine. Sequences were derived from PBMCs, sampled on the day of the yellow fever booster vaccination. CDR3 amino acids: CAWSLTQMNQPQHF. The CDR3 DNA sequence: TGTGCCTGGAGTTTGACACAGATGAATCAGCCCCAGCATTTT.